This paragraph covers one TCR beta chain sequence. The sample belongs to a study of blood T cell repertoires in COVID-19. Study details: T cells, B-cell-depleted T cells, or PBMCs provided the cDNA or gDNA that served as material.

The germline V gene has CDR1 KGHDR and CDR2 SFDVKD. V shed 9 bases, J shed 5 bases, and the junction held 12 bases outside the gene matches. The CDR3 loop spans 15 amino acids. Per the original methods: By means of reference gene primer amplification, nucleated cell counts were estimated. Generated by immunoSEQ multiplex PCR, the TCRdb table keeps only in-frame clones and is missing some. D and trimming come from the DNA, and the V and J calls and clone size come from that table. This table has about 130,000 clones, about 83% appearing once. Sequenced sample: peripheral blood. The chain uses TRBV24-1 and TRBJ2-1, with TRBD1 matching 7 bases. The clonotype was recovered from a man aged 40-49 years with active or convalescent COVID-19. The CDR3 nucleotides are TGTGCCACCTCCCGCCAAGGGACAGATAACAATGAGCAGTTCTTC. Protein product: CATSRQGTDNNEQFF.